This T cell receptor beta chain originates from a study of early T cells in non-severe SARS-CoV-2 infection. Overall study context: Sequencing input comprised bulk RNA from unsorted whole blood; chain pairing was not available.

Unique molecular identifiers (one per individual cDNA molecule) were attached. TCRdb reprocessed the 5' RACE reads with MiXCR, giving one entry per CDR3 protein. The table lists roughly 46,000 distinct CDR3 sequences, about 7% of them singletons, with roughly 4.7% in the top ten. V was clipped by 1 base and J by 9 bases, with 2 bases between them. CDR1 and CDR2 (germline): SEHNR, FQNEAQ (reference sequence). The CDR3 loop spans 10 amino acids. This clonotype showed up many times. What was sequenced was whole blood. The receptor comes from an adult who was a healthcare worker with PCR-confirmed SARS-CoV-2 infection or an uninfected control (not recorded which). V and J are TRBV7-9 and TRBJ2-3, with no clear D. CDR3 bases: TGTGCCAGCAGCTTAGACACGCAGTATTTT. Protein sequence: CASSLDTQYF.